The rows below give T cell receptor beta chains drawn from one sample of a study of regulatory T cells in long-lasting Graves disease. TCRdb re-derived calls from the multiplex PCR reads in MiXCR, one entry per CDR3 protein. Counted here are 360,000 or so distinct CDR3 sequences, approximately 12% occurring once; the ten biggest clones make up about 19%. This sample was shared with a second study, whose subject was T cells in Graves' hyperthyroidism and ophthalmopathy.

The source material was peripheral blood mononuclear cells (PBMCs), sampled at new diagnosis, from a patient treated with antithyroid drugs. The receptors stem from a woman aged 18-29 years with Graves disease. Both conserved end residues are part of each CDR3. Fields, in order: J gene, clone size, D gene, CDR3 length, V gene, CDR3 DNA, CDR3 protein. The D gene is left open where the match is weak. For some rows the clone size is stated as once, few or many, or as a class when expanded; others skip it.

J gene: TRBJ1-1; clone size: many; D gene: -; CDR3 length: 12; V gene: TRBV5-1; CDR3 DNA: TGCGCCAGCAGCCCTACGGGGCCTGAAGCTTTCTTT; CDR3 protein: CASSPTGPEAFF
J gene: TRBJ1-1; clone size: -; D gene: -; CDR3 length: 14; V gene: TRBV5-6; CDR3 DNA: TGTGCCAGCAGCTTTGGGGCGGGAGTCACTGAAGCTTTCTTT; CDR3 protein: CASSFGAGVTEAFF
J gene: TRBJ1-1; clone size: many; D gene: -; CDR3 length: 18; V gene: TRBV12-5; CDR3 DNA: TGTGCTAGTGGTTTGGTAGGGCGGAGGTTTGGAGCGAACACTGAAGCTTTCTTT; CDR3 protein: CASGLVGRRFGANTEAFF
J gene: TRBJ2-7; clone size: few; D gene: -; CDR3 length: 14; V gene: TRBV29-1; CDR3 DNA: TGCAGCGTTTGGGGAGGGGGCCAGTCCTACGAGCAGTACTTC; CDR3 protein: CSVWGGGQSYEQYF
J gene: TRBJ2-4; clone size: -; D gene: -; CDR3 length: 17; V gene: TRBV29-1; CDR3 DNA: TGCAGCGGGGGGGACATAAACCAACTTGGGGGCAAAAACATTCAGTACTTC; CDR3 protein: CSGGDINQLGGKNIQYF
J gene: TRBJ2-2; clone size: many; D gene: -; CDR3 length: 15; V gene: TRBV7-7; CDR3 DNA: TGTGCTAGCAGCCCCTACCCGGTCAACACCGGGGAGCTGTTTTTT; CDR3 protein: CASSPYPVNTGELFF
J gene: TRBJ1-2; clone size: few; D gene: -; CDR3 length: 13; V gene: TRBV3-1; CDR3 DNA: TGTGCCAGCAGCCAAGATTGGCGGCATGGCTACACCTTC; CDR3 protein: CASSQDWRHGYTF
J gene: TRBJ1-5; clone size: many; D gene: -; CDR3 length: 13; V gene: TRBV28; CDR3 DNA: TGTGCCAGCAGTTTACTCCAGACACAGCCCCAGCATTTT; CDR3 protein: CASSLLQTQPQHF
J gene: TRBJ2-7; clone size: many; D gene: -; CDR3 length: 15; V gene: TRBV5-1; CDR3 DNA: TGCGCCAGCAGCTTGGCAGGGGGAGGGCCTCGGGAGCAGTACTTC; CDR3 protein: CASSLAGGGPREQYF
J gene: TRBJ1-1; clone size: -; D gene: TRBD1; CDR3 length: 15; V gene: TRBV4-2; CDR3 DNA: TGTGCCAGCAGCACCCGGGACAGGGTCGACACTGAAGCTTTCTTT; CDR3 protein: CASSTRDRVDTEAFF
J gene: TRBJ2-2; clone size: many; D gene: TRBD2; CDR3 length: 17; V gene: TRBV20-1; CDR3 DNA: TGCAGTGCTAGAGATTGGACTAGCGGGGGTTCGACTGGGGAGCTGTTTTTT; CDR3 protein: CSARDWTSGGSTGELFF
J gene: TRBJ2-7; clone size: many; D gene: TRBD1; CDR3 length: 15; V gene: TRBV7-6; CDR3 DNA: TGTGCCAGCAGCTTAGCCCGGGACAGCCCCTACGAGCAGTACTTC; CDR3 protein: CASSLARDSPYEQYF
J gene: TRBJ2-1; clone size: many; D gene: -; CDR3 length: 13; V gene: TRBV11-1; CDR3 DNA: TGTGCCAACAGCTTGGGCGGGTTAAATGAGCAGTTCTTC; CDR3 protein: CANSLGGLNEQFF
J gene: TRBJ2-7; clone size: many; D gene: TRBD2; CDR3 length: 17; V gene: TRBV29-1; CDR3 DNA: TGCAGCGTTGAAGGGGAGATTAGCGGGAGGAAAACCTACGAGCAGTACTTC; CDR3 protein: CSVEGEISGRKTYEQYF
J gene: TRBJ1-6; clone size: many; D gene: -; CDR3 length: 14; V gene: TRBV27; CDR3 DNA: TGTGCCAGCACCGTCGGCTCCTATAATTCACCCCTCCACTTT; CDR3 protein: CASTVGSYNSPLHF
J gene: TRBJ2-5; clone size: -; D gene: -; CDR3 length: 13; V gene: TRBV6-1; CDR3 DNA: TGTGCCAGCACACCGAGGTCGGGAGAGACCCAGTACTTC; CDR3 protein: CASTPRSGETQYF
J gene: TRBJ2-1; clone size: many; D gene: TRBD2; CDR3 length: 20; V gene: TRBV24-1; CDR3 DNA: TGTGCCACCAGTGACTTAAGGGGCGACCCTACTAGCGGGAGTCCTCATGAGCAGTTCTTC; CDR3 protein: CATSDLRGDPTSGSPHEQFF
J gene: TRBJ2-1; clone size: many; D gene: -; CDR3 length: 15; V gene: TRBV20-1; CDR3 DNA: TGCAGTGCTAGAGCCCCCTTCGAGGGTCGCAATGAGCAGTTCTTC; CDR3 protein: CSARAPFEGRNEQFF
J gene: TRBJ2-7; clone size: many; D gene: -; CDR3 length: 15; V gene: TRBV20-1; CDR3 DNA: TGCAGTGCTAGGACTGTTCTCTCGAGCTCCTACGAGCAGTACTTC; CDR3 protein: CSARTVLSSSYEQYF
J gene: TRBJ2-2; clone size: few; D gene: -; CDR3 length: 13; V gene: TRBV7-7; CDR3 DNA: TGTGCTAGCAGTTATCAGGGTACCGGGGAGCTGTTTTTT; CDR3 protein: CASSYQGTGELFF
J gene: TRBJ2-5; clone size: many; D gene: TRBD1; CDR3 length: 14; V gene: TRBV7-2; CDR3 DNA: TGTGCCAGCAGGGCAGGGGGCTTCCAAGAGACCCAGTACTTC; CDR3 protein: CASRAGGFQETQYF
J gene: TRBJ2-1; clone size: many; D gene: -; CDR3 length: 14; V gene: TRBV11-3; CDR3 DNA: TGTGCCAGCAGCCCCGAGAGTAGTGTTGAGGAGCAGTTCTTC; CDR3 protein: CASSPESSVEEQFF
J gene: TRBJ2-3; clone size: many; D gene: TRBD1; CDR3 length: 13; V gene: TRBV19; CDR3 DNA: TGTGCCAGTAGAAAGGGGGCAGAGGATACGCAGTATTTT; CDR3 protein: CASRKGAEDTQYF
J gene: TRBJ2-2; clone size: once; D gene: -; CDR3 length: 15; V gene: TRBV19; CDR3 DNA: TGTGCCAGTAGTCCGACAGGGAGATTTTCCGGGGGGCTGTTTTTT; CDR3 protein: CASSPTGRFSGGLFF
J gene: TRBJ1-2; clone size: many; D gene: -; CDR3 length: 14; V gene: TRBV7-2; CDR3 DNA: TGTGCCAGCAGGCAGTCGTACCTACACTATGGCTACACCTTC; CDR3 protein: CASRQSYLHYGYTF
J gene: TRBJ1-5; clone size: many; D gene: TRBD1; CDR3 length: 16; V gene: TRBV6-1; CDR3 DNA: TGTGCCAGCAGTGAACCCGGGACAGGGGGTAATCAGCCCCAGCATTTT; CDR3 protein: CASSEPGTGGNQPQHF
J gene: TRBJ2-2; clone size: few; D gene: -; CDR3 length: 13; V gene: TRBV29-1; CDR3 DNA: TGCAGGGCATGGGGGCCTACCACCGGGGAGCTGTTTTTT; CDR3 protein: CRAWGPTTGELFF
J gene: TRBJ1-2; clone size: many; D gene: -; CDR3 length: 15; V gene: TRBV2; CDR3 DNA: TGTGCCAGCAGTGTTCGGCAGGGCCCAAACTATGGCTACACCTTC; CDR3 protein: CASSVRQGPNYGYTF
J gene: TRBJ2-1; clone size: many; D gene: -; CDR3 length: 14; V gene: TRBV28; CDR3 DNA: TGTGCCAGCAGTTTGGAGGGACCTGGATCGGAGCAGTTCTTC; CDR3 protein: CASSLEGPGSEQFF
J gene: TRBJ1-3; clone size: many; D gene: -; CDR3 length: 16; V gene: TRBV30; CDR3 DNA: TGTGCCTGGGATACCGGGACGGTCACCTCTGGAAACACCATATATTTT; CDR3 protein: CAWDTGTVTSGNTIYF
J gene: TRBJ2-1; clone size: few; D gene: -; CDR3 length: 14; V gene: TRBV24-1; CDR3 DNA: TGTGCCACTGAGGGAGAGGCCGGGGTGAATGAGCAGTTCTTC; CDR3 protein: CATEGEAGVNEQFF
J gene: TRBJ2-3; clone size: -; D gene: -; CDR3 length: 12; V gene: TRBV29-1; CDR3 DNA: TGCAGCGCGGGACCCCTGCCGGATACGCAGTATTTT; CDR3 protein: CSAGPLPDTQYF